Listed below are T cell receptor beta chains from one sample, sequenced in a study of shared clonotypes between healthy human individuals. Clones were sequenced by immunoSEQ multiplex PCR, and TCRdb holds only the in-frame ones, with some missing. The sample comprises around 510,000 clones, about 80% of which are singletons, and approximately 12% rests with the top ten. Sequenced sample: PBMCs. These receptors came from a woman between 40 and 55 years old in good health. Some clones in this sample may be carry-over from other donors' samples. Each CDR3 is given with its conserved first and last residue. Fields, in order: clone size, D gene, J gene, V gene, CDR3 protein, CDR3 DNA. The D gene is left open where the match is weak. Expanded clones get a size class; other rows say once, few or many, or leave the size out.

- - TRBJ2-2 TRBV29-1 CSVDRGGRELFF TGCAGCGTTGATCGTGGCGGGAGGGAGCTGTTTTTT
- TRBD1 TRBJ1-4 TRBV30 CAWSGAGGANEKLFF TGTGCCTGGAGTGGAGCAGGGGGCGCTAATGAAAAACTGTTTTTT
- - TRBJ2-3 TRBV18 CASSPPGTDTQYF TGTGCCAGCTCACCACCGGGCACAGATACGCAGTATTTT
- - TRBJ1-2 TRBV6-5 CASSYAQGSYGYTF TGTGCCAGCAGTTACGCTCAGGGCTCCTATGGCTACACCTTC
- TRBD2 TRBJ2-5 TRBV5-1 CASRWTSGPQETQYF TGCGCCAGCAGGTGGACTAGCGGGCCCCAAGAGACCCAGTACTTC
- - TRBJ2-7 TRBV28 CASSLQGGDEQYF TGTGCCAGCAGTTTACAGGGGGGGGACGAGCAGTACTTC
- - TRBJ2-3 TRBV30 CAWSVRGTDTQYF TGTGCCTGGAGTGTACGGGGGACGGATACGCAGTATTTT
- TRBD2 TRBJ2-7 TRBV11-2 CATSFLAAGGEQYF TGTGCCACCTCGTTTCTAGCGGCGGGGGGAGAGCAGTACTTC
- - TRBJ1-1 TRBV15 CATSREMNTEAFF TGTGCCACCAGCAGAGAGATGAACACTGAAGCTTTCTTT
- - TRBJ2-5 TRBV9 CASSGRDNPGETQYF TGTGCCAGCAGCGGCCGGGACAACCCAGGAGAGACCCAGTACTTC
- - TRBJ2-5 TRBV5-6 CASSFGPLGKTQYF TGTGCCAGCAGCTTCGGCCCCCTCGGGAAGACCCAGTACTTC
- - TRBJ2-1 TRBV7-9 CASSFGGYNEQFF TGTGCCAGCAGCTTCGGAGGTTACAATGAGCAGTTCTTC
- - TRBJ2-2 TRBV5-1 CASSLFRGTGELFF TGCGCCAGCAGCTTGTTTCGGGGCACCGGGGAGCTGTTTTTT
- TRBD1 TRBJ2-1 TRBV5-1 CASSLGQGVPYNEQFF TGCGCCAGCAGCTTGGGACAGGGGGTTCCCTACAATGAGCAGTTCTTC
- TRBD1 TRBJ1-5 TRBV10-3 CAISESDRGDDQPQHF TGTGCCATCAGTGAATCGGACAGGGGTGACGATCAGCCCCAGCATTTT
once - TRBJ2-3 TRBV11-2 CASSPLFGMLTDTQYF TGTGCCAGCAGCCCATTGTTTGGAATGCTCACAGATACGCAGTATTTT
- TRBD1 TRBJ1-2 TRBV19 CASSPQTGDYGYTF TGTGCCAGTAGTCCCCAGACAGGGGACTATGGCTACACCTTC
- - TRBJ2-2 TRBV7-8 CASSPRGLTGELFF TGTGCCAGCAGCCCTAGGGGGTTAACCGGGGAGCTGTTTTTT
- - TRBJ1-1 TRBV30 CAWSVALNTEAFF TGTGCCTGGAGTGTAGCCCTAAACACTGAAGCTTTCTTT
- - TRBJ2-6 TRBV15 CATSTEYLFSGANVLTF TGTGCCACCAGCACAGAATATCTCTTCTCTGGGGCCAACGTCCTGACTTTC
- - TRBJ1-5 TRBV28 CASSFGRDQPQHF TGTGCCAGCAGTTTCGGCAGGGATCAGCCCCAGCATTTT
- TRBD2 TRBJ2-1 TRBV19 CASSKGTSGVNEQFF TGTGCCAGTAGTAAGGGGACTAGCGGAGTGAATGAGCAGTTCTTC
- - TRBJ1-1 TRBV6-1 CASSERGGLGTEAFF TGTGCCAGCAGTGAACGGGGGGGGCTGGGCACTGAAGCTTTCTTT
- TRBD2 TRBJ2-2 TRBV7-9 CASSLLAGGTGELFF TGTGCCAGCAGCTTGCTAGCGGGAGGGACCGGGGAGCTGTTTTTT
once - TRBJ1-4 TRBV5-1 CASSLGRNNEKLFF TGCGCCAGCAGCTTGGGGAGAAATAATGAAAAACTGTTTTTT
- TRBD1 TRBJ2-7 TRBV9 CASSVLGDSSYEQYF TGTGCCAGCAGCGTATTGGGGGACAGCTCCTACGAGCAGTACTTC
- TRBD1 TRBJ1-3 TRBV5-1 CASSLSPDRGPGNTIYF TGCGCCAGCAGCTTGTCACCCGACAGGGGTCCAGGAAACACCATATATTTT
- - TRBJ1-3 TRBV5-1 CASSFIGSLGGNTIYF TGCGCCAGCAGCTTTATTGGGTCACTTGGAGGAAACACCATATATTTT
- TRBD1 TRBJ2-7 TRBV28 CASSDPARGQSYEQYF TGTGCCAGCAGTGACCCTGCCAGGGGGCAGTCCTACGAGCAGTACTTC
- - TRBJ1-4 TRBV18 CASSPGSANEKLFF TGTGCCAGCTCACCAGGAAGCGCTAATGAAAAACTGTTTTTT
few - TRBJ1-4 TRBV28 CASSRSGATNEKLFF TGTGCCAGCAGTCGCTCCGGGGCAACTAATGAAAAACTGTTTTTT
many TRBD2 TRBJ2-7 TRBV14 CASSRGRGGTYEQYF TGTGCCAGCAGCCGGGGACGGGGGGGAACCTACGAGCAGTACTTC
- - TRBJ1-1 TRBV11-2 CASSLDLSLSTEAFF TGTGCCAGCAGCTTAGATCTCTCCTTATCCACTGAAGCTTTCTTT
- - TRBJ2-7 TRBV28 CASSTPKAGQNYEQYF TGTGCCAGCAGTACCCCGAAAGCGGGACAAAACTACGAGCAGTACTTC
- - TRBJ2-1 TRBV5-1 CASSLQVISYNEQFF TGCGCCAGCAGTCTACAGGTGATCTCCTACAATGAGCAGTTCTTC
- TRBD1 TRBJ1-2 TRBV5-1 CASRRGLEGYTF TGCGCCAGCAGAAGGGGGCTGGAGGGCTACACCTTC
- TRBD2 TRBJ2-5 TRBV13 CASSFVFGMDSGKETQYF TGTGCCAGCAGCTTCGTCTTCGGGATGGATAGCGGGAAGGAGACCCAGTACTTC
- - TRBJ1-2 TRBV29-1 CSVGGILNLANYGYTF TGCAGCGTTGGGGGCATCCTAAACTTAGCTAACTATGGCTACACCTTC
- - TRBJ1-1 TRBV11-2 CASSLGSRANTEAFF TGTGCCAGCAGCTTGGGTTCCCGGGCGAACACTGAAGCTTTCTTT
- TRBD2 TRBJ2-7 TRBV6-1 CATPGASGRSYEQYF TGTGCCACACCCGGGGCTAGCGGGAGGTCCTACGAGCAGTACTTC
- TRBD2 TRBJ2-1 TRBV4-2 CASSQAPRLAGGRGQFF TGTGCCAGCAGCCAAGCCCCCCGACTAGCGGGAGGCCGCGGGCAGTTCTTC
- - TRBJ1-1 TRBV30 CAWSGSGRTTEAFF TGTGCCTGGAGTGGGTCAGGGCGGACCACTGAAGCTTTCTTT
- - TRBJ2-5 TRBV6-6 CASIRGNSKETQYF TGTGCCAGCATTAGGGGAAACAGTAAAGAGACCCAGTACTTC
- - TRBJ2-1 TRBV4-3 CASSHSYYNEQFF TGCGCCAGCAGCCATTCCTACTACAATGAGCAGTTCTTC
- - TRBJ2-7 TRBV28 CASSPGWGEFGYEQYF TGTGCCAGCAGTCCCGGTTGGGGGGAATTCGGCTACGAGCAGTACTTC
- TRBD2 TRBJ2-3 TRBV10-3 CAISGGRESSDTQYF TGTGCCATCAGTGGTGGGCGGGAGTCGTCAGATACGCAGTATTTT
- TRBD2 TRBJ2-3 TRBV2 CASSAGTSVTDTQYF TGTGCCAGCAGTGCCGGGACTAGCGTCACAGATACGCAGTATTTT
- - TRBJ1-5 TRBV5-1 CASSYTVSNQPQHF TGCGCCAGCTCCTATACTGTGAGCAATCAGCCCCAGCATTTT
- - TRBJ2-7 TRBV7-2 CASSLAVGFSYEQYF TGTGCCAGCAGCTTAGCGGTAGGGTTTTCCTACGAGCAGTACTTC
- - TRBJ1-1 TRBV7-3 CASSLTIRGGEAFF TGTGCCAGCAGCTTAACGATCCGCGGCGGTGAAGCTTTCTTT
- - TRBJ2-7 TRBV7-9 CASSLNQESYEQYF TGTGCCAGCAGCTTAAATCAGGAATCCTACGAGCAGTACTTC
- TRBD1 TRBJ1-5 TRBV28 CASSMDREEQPQHF TGTGCCAGCAGTATGGACAGGGAAGAGCAGCCCCAGCATTTT
- TRBD2 TRBJ2-7 TRBV9 CASSVDVGGSSEQYF TGTGCCAGCAGCGTAGACGTGGGGGGGTCGAGCGAGCAGTACTTC
- - TRBJ2-3 TRBV1 CTSSRGGEHTDTQYF TGCACCAGCAGCCGGGGGGGGGAACACACAGATACGCAGTATTTT